The 21 T cell receptor beta chains given below trace back to one sample, sequenced in a study of OX40 agonist ivuxolimab in advanced cancers. Here immunoSEQ multiplex PCR was the method, and the copy in TCRdb shows in-frame clones only, minus some. The table has 75,000 to 95,000 clones, around 90% seen once. Sample: CD4+ or CD8+ T cells sorted from blood, taken in a trial of the OX40 agonist ivuxolimab. These receptors were taken from an adult with an advanced solid tumor such as melanoma, head and neck, liver or kidney cancer.

The chain carries TRBV11-2 and TRBJ2-1, with TRBD1 matching over 11 bases. CDR1 and CDR2 from the germline V gene are SGHAT and FQNNGV. This CDR3 contains 15 residues. The J segment lost 7 bases and the V segment lost 4 bases, leaving 6 bases of the junction unmatched. CDR3 in amino acids: CASSSWDRGANEQFF. CDR3 bases: TGTGCCAGCAGCTCGTGGGACAGGGGGGCGAATGAGCAGTTCTTC.

The V gene is TRBV28, the J gene TRBJ2-6; no reliable D call. With 3 bases removed from V and 0 bases from J, the gap between germline ends came to 0 bases. This CDR3 has 13 residues. From germline, CDR1 is MDHEN and CDR2 SYDVKM. The CDR3 region is CASSFSGANVLTF. CDR3 nucleotides: TGTGCCAGCAGTTTCTCTGGGGCCAACGTCCTGACTTTC.

The chain links TRBV7-2 to TRBJ2-1, with a possible D match to TRBD2 (7 bases). The CDR3 length is 16 residues. Per germline, CDR1 SGHTA and CDR2 FQGNSA. Between the trimmed V and J ends, which lost 5 bases and 0 bases, there was a span of 14 bases. CDR3 region: CASSRGAGASYNEQFF. Here the CDR3 DNA reads TGTGCCAGCAGCCGGGGGGCAGGGGCCTCCTACAATGAGCAGTTCTTC.

This chain connects TRBV19 to TRBJ2-6; D not resolved. Trimming removed 3 bases at V and 0 bases at J, with 3 bases between. In germline, CDR1 is LNHDA, CDR2 SQIVND (reference sequence). There are 14 residues in the CDR3. CDR3 in DNA: TGTGCCAGTAGTATCCCCTCTGGGGCCAACGTCCTGACTTTC. This gives the protein CASSIPSGANVLTF.

This clone was counted a few times. The V call is TRBV5-1, the J call TRBJ2-7, with D possibly being TRBD2 (5 bases). Trimming stripped 4 bases from V and 0 bases from J, with 8 bases between. Germline lookup yields CDR1 SGHRS and CDR2 YFSETQ. CDR3 length: 13 amino acids. The CDR3 loop reads CASSPAGSYEQYF. DNA for the CDR3: TGCGCCAGCAGCCCGGCGGGCTCCTACGAGCAGTACTTC.

The rearrangement links TRBV10-2 to TRBJ2-1; D is unresolved. The CDR3 is 14 amino acids. Per the germline V gene, CDR1 is WSHSY and CDR2 is SAAADI. V lost 3 bases to trimming and J lost 4 bases, with 10 bases between them. The CDR3 sequence is CASSDTESYNEQFF. CDR3 in DNA: TGCGCCAGCAGTGACACGGAAAGTTACAATGAGCAGTTCTTC.

The rearrangement uses TRBV6-5 and TRBJ2-3; TRBD2 aligns across 9 bases. The germline CDR1 and CDR2 sequences are MNHEY and SVGAGI. This CDR3 comprises 16 residues. V lost 0 bases, J lost 4 bases, and 5 bases stayed unmatched. The CDR3 protein is CASSYSSGRIADTQYF. CDR3 sequence (DNA): TGTGCCAGCAGTTACTCGAGCGGGAGGATCGCAGATACGCAGTATTTT.

This clone has only a few counts. The rearrangement joins TRBV19 to TRBJ1-5; maybe TRBD1 (5 bases). The CDR3 spans 14 residues. Trimming removed 3 bases at V and 2 bases at J, with 8 bases between. The V gene's germline CDR1 is LNHDA and CDR2 SQIVND (reference sequence). In DNA form, the CDR3 reads TGTGCCAGTAGTATCAGGGAAGGCAATCAGCCCCAGCATTTT. It codes for CASSIREGNQPQHF.

V usage is TRBV18 and J usage is TRBJ1-3, with no clear D. This CDR3 has 16 residues. V dropped 0 bases and J dropped 0 bases, with 9 bases sitting between them. CDR1 and CDR2 (germline): KGHSH, LQKENI. CDR3 sequence (DNA): TGTGCCAGCTCACCACCGGTGGGCAGCTCTGGAAACACCATATATTTT. It translates to CASSPPVGSSGNTIYF.

J is TRBJ1-2 and V is TRBV28; perhaps TRBD1 as D (5 bases). Germline CDR1 and CDR2: MDHEN and SYDVKM. V lost 8 bases and J 5 bases, leaving 12 bases between the germline ends. CDR3 length: 12 residues. This chain's CDR3 is CASSGAPYGYTF. The CDR3 bases are TGTGCCAGCTCCGGGGCACCATATGGCTACACCTTC.

This clone was picked up a small number of times. The chain is built from TRBV7-2 and TRBJ1-1, with TRBD1 matching 7 bases. The CDR3 runs 15 residues. The V segment lost 2 bases and the J segment 1 base; nucleotides outside the gene matches: 4. Germline assignment: CDR1 SGHTA and CDR2 FQGNSA. The CDR3 DNA reads TGTGCCAGCAGCTTAACGGGACAGTCGAACACTGAAGCTTTCTTT. Amino acids: CASSLTGQSNTEAFF.

The gene calls are TRBV19 and TRBJ1-1, with no clear D. The CDR3 runs to 13 residues. Per germline, CDR1 LNHDA and CDR2 SQIVND (reference sequence). Trimming removed 1 base from V and 5 bases from J, with 8 bases in between. The CDR3 nucleotides read TGTGCCAGTAGTATAGTTCTGGGGACTGAAGCTTTCTTT. This gives the protein CASSIVLGTEAFF.

The chain recombines TRBV7-2 with TRBJ2-1, with 8 positions matching TRBD2. The V gene's germline CDR1 is SGHTA and CDR2 FQGNSA. J gave up 6 bases and V 2 bases, and 15 bases lay outside the gene matches. This CDR3 is 18 amino acids long. As DNA, the CDR3 is TGTGCCAGCAGCTTACTTCTCGCCTCCGGGACTAGTTCCAATGAGCAGTTCTTC. Translating gives CASSLLLASGTSSNEQFF.

This rearrangement joins TRBV28 to TRBJ2-2; possible D gene TRBD2, 6 bases. With 3 bases removed from V and 7 bases from J, the gap between germline ends came to 15 bases. Germline V gene lookup returns CDR1 MDHEN and CDR2 SYDVKM. This CDR3 is 15 amino acids long. The CDR3 spells CASSLGGMRSGELFF. CDR3 bases: TGTGCCAGCAGTTTGGGCGGGATGCGTAGCGGGGAGCTGTTTTTT.

The chain has TRBV11-3 and TRBJ2-7; 8 bases map to TRBD2. V trimming: 5 bases; J trimming: 0 bases; junction bases outside the gene matches: 3. The CDR3 has 14 amino acids. Germline lookup yields CDR1 SGHNT and CDR2 YENEEA. CDR3 nucleotides: TGTGCCAGCAGCGCTCTAGCGGGCTCCTACGAGCAGTACTTC. Translated, it gives CASSALAGSYEQYF.

With regard to this clone: At one end the junction does not follow the germline gene, possibly because of a read error. V is TRBV5-1 and J is TRBJ1-3, with 12 nucleotides matching TRBD1. The germline gives CDR1 SGHRS, CDR2 YFSETQ. This CDR3 comprises 15 residues. The CDR3 loop is CASSPGQGAGNTIYF. Here the CDR3 DNA reads TGCGCCAGCAGCCCGGGACAGGGGGCTGGGAACACCATATATTTT.

The chain joins TRBV4-1 to TRBJ1-5; no clear D gene. V was pared by 0 bases and J by 4 bases, with 10 bases between. Germline V gene data show CDR1 as MGHRA and CDR2 as YSYEKL. The CDR3 runs 15 residues. CDR3 DNA sequence: TGCGCCAGCAGCCAAGAGGCCAGTGAGAATCAGCCCCAGCATTTT. Translating gives CASSQEASENQPQHF.

The chain carries TRBV9 and TRBJ2-7; 11 nucleotides line up with TRBD1. The CDR3 runs 15 residues. Germline V CDR1 and CDR2: SGDLS, YYNGEE. The V segment lost 4 bases and the J segment 2 bases; nucleotides outside the gene matches: 5. CDR3 region: CASSPGQGVAYEQYF. CDR3 nucleotides: TGTGCCAGCAGCCCGGGACAGGGGGTGGCCTACGAGCAGTACTTC.

This clone was seen a handful of times. This chain joins TRBV5-1 and TRBJ2-3, with D perhaps TRBD2 (6 bases). Germline values: CDR1 SGHRS, CDR2 YFSETQ. The CDR3 has 14 amino acids. V was cut by 4 bases and J by 2 bases, with 11 bases left in between. For the CDR3, the DNA is TGCGCCAGCAGCACGGGACTCCACACAGATACGCAGTATTTT. Protein product: CASSTGLHTDTQYF. The full variable domain, in which reference TRBV5-1 and TRBJ2-3 provide the parts outside the CDR3, is KAGVTQTPRYLIKTRGQQVTLSCSPISGHRSVSWYQQTPGQGLQFLFEYFSETQRNKGNFPGRFSGRQFSNSRSEMNVSTLELGDSALYLCASSTGLHTDTQYFGPGTRLTVL.

As concerns this clone: At one boundary the junction diverges from the germline segment, which might be a read error. The chain recombines TRBV4-3 with TRBJ1-2; possible D gene TRBD1, 6 bases. CDR1 LGHNA and CDR2 YSLEER come from the germline V gene. The CDR3 spans 16 residues. CDR3 nucleotide sequence: TGCGCCAGCAGCCGGGACTGGAGTACAGGGTACTACGGCTACACCTTC. Amino acids: CASSRDWSTGYYGYTF.

The rearrangement links TRBV14 to TRBJ2-4; D call uncertain. V was clipped by 4 bases and J by 0 bases, with 7 bases between them. This CDR3 has 14 amino acids. Germline CDR1 and CDR2: SGHDN and FVKESK. The CDR3 protein is CASSPIGAKNIQYF. The CDR3 DNA is TGTGCCAGCAGCCCTATTGGAGCCAAAAACATTCAGTACTTC.